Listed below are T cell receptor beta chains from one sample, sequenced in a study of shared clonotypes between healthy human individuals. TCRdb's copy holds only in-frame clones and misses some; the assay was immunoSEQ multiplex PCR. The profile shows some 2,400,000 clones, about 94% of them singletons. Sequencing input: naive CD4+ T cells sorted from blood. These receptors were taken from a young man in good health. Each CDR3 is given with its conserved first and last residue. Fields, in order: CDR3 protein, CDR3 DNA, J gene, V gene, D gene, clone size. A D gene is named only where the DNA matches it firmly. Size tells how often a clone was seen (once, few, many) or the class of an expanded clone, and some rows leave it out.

CDR3: CAWSVSRHTGNTIYF
DNA: TGTGCCTGGAGTGTATCCCGCCATACGGGAAACACCATATATTTT
J: TRBJ1-3
V: TRBV30
D: .
size: .

CDR3: CASNRGPYNEQFF
DNA: TGTGCCAGCAACAGGGGACCCTACAATGAGCAGTTCTTC
J: TRBJ2-1
V: TRBV6-5
D: TRBD1
size: .

CDR3: CASSYSILGNTIYF
DNA: TGTGCCAGCAGTTACTCGATATTAGGGAACACCATATATTTT
J: TRBJ1-3
V: TRBV6-6
D: .
size: .

CDR3: CASSIPQLANTGELFF
DNA: TGTGCCAGCAGCATCCCTCAGCTAGCGAACACCGGGGAGCTGTTTTTT
J: TRBJ2-2
V: TRBV7-9
D: .
size: .

CDR3: CASSFGVTQYF
DNA: TGCGCCAGCAGCTTTGGAGTTACGCAGTATTTT
J: TRBJ2-3
V: TRBV5-1
D: .
size: .

CDR3: CAWSEDRGAGGYTF
DNA: TGTGCCTGGAGTGAGGACAGGGGGGCTGGAGGCTACACCTTC
J: TRBJ1-2
V: TRBV30
D: TRBD1
size: few

CDR3: CAISGSGGEYNEQFF
DNA: TGTGCCATCAGCGGAAGCGGGGGGGAATACAATGAGCAGTTCTTC
J: TRBJ2-1
V: TRBV10-3
D: TRBD2
size: once

CDR3: CASSLRDRTNQPQHF
DNA: TGTGCCAGCAGCTTGCGGGACAGAACTAATCAGCCCCAGCATTTT
J: TRBJ1-5
V: TRBV5-8
D: TRBD1
size: .

CDR3: CASSVSKGALSGNTIYF
DNA: TGTGCCAGCAGCGTAAGCAAGGGGGCCCTCTCTGGAAACACCATATATTTT
J: TRBJ1-3
V: TRBV9
D: TRBD1
size: .

CDR3: CASSSQGAGGTEAFF
DNA: TGTGCCAGCAGTAGCCAGGGGGCCGGGGGCACTGAAGCTTTCTTT
J: TRBJ1-1
V: TRBV28
D: TRBD1
size: .

CDR3: CAWSKVRGSTDTQYF
DNA: TGTGCCTGGAGCAAGGTGAGGGGGAGCACAGATACGCAGTATTTT
J: TRBJ2-3
V: TRBV30
D: .
size: .

CDR3: CASSSIPGQGIVEAFF
DNA: TGCGCCAGCAGCTCAATTCCGGGACAGGGGATTGTTGAAGCTTTCTTT
J: TRBJ1-1
V: TRBV5-1
D: TRBD1
size: once

CDR3: CASSGGRGETQYF
DNA: TGTGCCAGCAGCGGCGGGAGGGGGGAGACCCAGTACTTC
J: TRBJ2-5
V: TRBV13
D: TRBD2
size: once

CDR3: CASSRAESYEQYF
DNA: TGTGCCAGCAGCCGGGCAGAATCCTACGAGCAGTACTTC
J: TRBJ2-7
V: TRBV5-5
D: .
size: .

CDR3: CASSLEGQTNIQYF
DNA: TGCGCCAGCAGCTTGGAAGGACAGACCAACATTCAGTACTTC
J: TRBJ2-4
V: TRBV5-1
D: .
size: .

CDR3: CASSLTSGGETQYF
DNA: TGCGCCAGCAGCTTGACTAGCGGGGGAGAGACCCAGTACTTC
J: TRBJ2-5
V: TRBV5-1
D: TRBD2
size: .

CDR3: CASSFQGQPPAFF
DNA: TGTGCCAGCAGTTTTCAGGGCCAGCCCCCGGCTTTCTTT
J: TRBJ1-1
V: TRBV6-5
D: .
size: .

CDR3: CASGAVSSQPQHF
DNA: TGTGCCAGTGGGGCGGTCTCAAGCCAGCCCCAGCATTTT
J: TRBJ1-5
V: TRBV28
D: .
size: once

CDR3: CASSPGRTYEQYF
DNA: TGTGCCAGCAGCCCGGGGAGGACCTACGAGCAGTACTTC
J: TRBJ2-7
V: TRBV11-2
D: .
size: few

CDR3: CASSQQGNQPQHF
DNA: TGTGCCAGCAGTCAACAGGGGAATCAGCCCCAGCATTTT
J: TRBJ1-5
V: TRBV6-6
D: TRBD1
size: once

CDR3: CASSQSSGFMKTQYF
DNA: TGTGCCAGCAGCCAATCTAGCGGTTTCATGAAGACCCAGTACTTC
J: TRBJ2-5
V: TRBV4-2
D: TRBD2
size: .

CDR3: CASSVQGLGPNSPLHF
DNA: TGTGCCAGTAGTGTACAGGGTTTAGGACCTAATTCACCCCTCCACTTT
J: TRBJ1-6
V: TRBV19
D: .
size: .

CDR3: CASSYSLSRGAEKLFF
DNA: TGTGCCAGCAGTTACTCTCTCTCCAGGGGGGCTGAAAAACTGTTTTTT
J: TRBJ1-4
V: TRBV6-5
D: TRBD1
size: .

CDR3: CASASTGRSHTGELFF
DNA: TGTGCCAGCGCCAGTACAGGGAGGTCCCACACCGGGGAGCTGTTTTTT
J: TRBJ2-2
V: TRBV6-9
D: .
size: .

CDR3: CASSPNSYEQYF
DNA: TGTGCCAGCAGCCCTAATTCCTACGAGCAGTACTTC
J: TRBJ2-7
V: TRBV7-2
D: .
size: .

CDR3: CASSFRGGSGNTIYF
DNA: TGTGCCAGCAGCTTCCGCGGGGGCTCCGGAAACACCATATATTTT
J: TRBJ1-3
V: TRBV7-2
D: .
size: .

CDR3: CASSPTGGARRLETQYF
DNA: TGTGCCAGCAGCCCAACGGGAGGGGCGAGAAGACTGGAGACCCAGTACTTC
J: TRBJ2-5
V: TRBV7-9
D: TRBD2
size: .

CDR3: CASAPGTGTYEQYF
DNA: TGTGCCAGCGCCCCGGGGACCGGCACCTACGAGCAGTACTTC
J: TRBJ2-7
V: TRBV19
D: .
size: .

CDR3: CAWSGDGRQFF
DNA: TGTGCCTGGAGTGGGGACGGTCGGCAGTTCTTC
J: TRBJ2-1
V: TRBV30
D: .
size: once

CDR3: CASSLELAGAPDTQYF
DNA: TGTGCCAGCAGCTTAGAGCTAGCGGGAGCCCCAGATACGCAGTATTTT
J: TRBJ2-3
V: TRBV7-6
D: TRBD2
size: .

CDR3: CASSYGGAGYEQYF
DNA: TGTGCCAGCAGTTACGGGGGGGCAGGGTACGAGCAGTACTTC
J: TRBJ2-7
V: TRBV6-5
D: .
size: .

CDR3: CAISESGVLSYEQYF
DNA: TGTGCCATCAGTGAGTCGGGGGTTCTCTCCTACGAGCAGTACTTC
J: TRBJ2-7
V: TRBV10-3
D: .
size: .

CDR3: CASSLGTGVSPLHF
DNA: TGTGCCAGCAGTCTCGGGACAGGGGTATCACCCCTCCACTTT
J: TRBJ1-6
V: TRBV27
D: TRBD1
size: .

CDR3: CASSQPPISREKLFF
DNA: TGCGCCAGCAGCCAACCTCCCATATCCCGGGAAAAACTGTTTTTT
J: TRBJ1-4
V: TRBV4-1
D: .
size: .

CDR3: CASSKSSPLHF
DNA: TGTGCCAGCAGCAAATCCTCACCCCTCCACTTT
J: TRBJ1-6
V: TRBV21-1
D: .
size: .

CDR3: CAIRDVAMTGELFF
DNA: TGTGCCATCAGGGACGTCGCCATGACCGGGGAGCTGTTTTTT
J: TRBJ2-2
V: TRBV10-3
D: .
size: .